A selection of T cell receptor beta chains follows, all from one sample in a study of blood T cell repertoires in COVID-19. This table comes from immunoSEQ multiplex PCR, and its TCRdb copy is limited to in-frame clones, with some not included. This table holds about 440,000 clones, roughly 89% found once. Material: peripheral blood. These receptors originate from a woman aged 30 to 39 with acute or convalescent COVID-19. The CDR3 runs from the conserved cysteine through the conserved F or W. Fields, in order: clone size, J gene, D gene, V gene, CDR3 length, CDR3 DNA, CDR3 protein. A D gene is named only where the DNA matches it firmly. For some rows the clone size is stated as once, few or many, or as a class when expanded; others skip it.

. | TRBJ1-2 | TRBD1 | TRBV19 | 17 | TGTGCCAGTAGTATAGAGGTCCCGGGACAGGGGTACTATGGCTACACCTTC | CASSIEVPGQGYYGYTF
few | TRBJ1-2 | . | TRBV7-3 | 11 | TGTGCCAGCAGACAAAATTATGGCTACACCTTC | CASRQNYGYTF
. | TRBJ1-3 | . | TRBV18 | 14 | TGTGCCAGCTCGGTACAGGCATCCGGAAACACCATATATTTT | CASSVQASGNTIYF
. | TRBJ2-5 | . | TRBV2 | 12 | TGTGCCAGCTTAGACTGGGAAGAGACCCAGTACTTC | CASLDWEETQYF
few | TRBJ2-1 | TRBD2 | TRBV24-1 | 18 | TGTGCCACCAGTGACCCGGGGGGGGCGGGTAGAACTTTAAATGAGCAGTTCTTC | CATSDPGGAGRTLNEQFF
. | TRBJ2-7 | . | TRBV5-1 | 13 | TGCGCCAGCAGCTTGTACAGTGGTAGCGAGCAGTACTTC | CASSLYSGSEQYF
. | TRBJ1-4 | . | TRBV6-5 | 14 | TGTGCCAGCAGTTACACAACACAGGGTGAAAAACTGTTTTTT | CASSYTTQGEKLFF
. | TRBJ2-5 | . | TRBV5-1 | 14 | TGCGCCAGCAGCCCCAGACAGTCCCAAGAGACCCAGTACTTC | CASSPRQSQETQYF
. | TRBJ1-2 | TRBD1 | TRBV6-5 | 14 | TGTGCCAGCAGCCTAACAGGGGAAGGCTATGGCTACACCTTC | CASSLTGEGYGYTF
. | TRBJ1-1 | TRBD1 | TRBV28 | 15 | TGTGCCAGCAGGTTGACAGGGCTCGCGAACACTGAAGCTTTCTTT | CASRLTGLANTEAFF
. | TRBJ2-2 | . | TRBV11-2 | 12 | TGTGCCAGCAGCTCGGGACTTGTGGAGCTGTTTTTT | CASSSGLVELFF
. | TRBJ2-1 | . | TRBV6-4 | 17 | TGTGCCAGCAGTGACTCAGCAAGATCGGGGTATAAGGATGAGCAGTTCTTC | CASSDSARSGYKDEQFF
. | TRBJ1-1 | TRBD1 | TRBV6-1 | 16 | TGTGCCAGCAGTGAACAGGGGGCCCTGAGAAGCACTGAAGCTTTCTTT | CASSEQGALRSTEAFF
. | TRBJ2-5 | . | TRBV5-6 | 14 | TGTGCCAGCAGCCCTCGACTAGGGGCTCTGGCCCAGTACTTC | CASSPRLGALAQYF
. | TRBJ1-5 | TRBD1 | TRBV19 | 15 | TGTGCCAGTAGTGTCCGGGACAGTATAAGTCAGCCCCAGCATTTT | CASSVRDSISQPQHF
. | TRBJ1-2 | TRBD1 | TRBV10-3 | 13 | TGTGCCGCTACGGGGACAGGGAACTATGGCTACACCTTC | CAATGTGNYGYTF
. | TRBJ1-2 | . | TRBV5-1 | 13 | TGCGCCAGCAGCTTCGGAGGGGATGGTGGCTACACCTTC | CASSFGGDGGYTF
. | TRBJ2-1 | TRBD2 | TRBV9 | 15 | TGTGCCAGCAGCACGACTAGCGGAACCTACAATGAGCAGTTCTTC | CASSTTSGTYNEQFF
. | TRBJ1-2 | . | TRBV7-2 | 19 | TGTGCCAGCAGCCATAGAGGTGCGGGGGGGCTGTTGTTTAACTATGGCTACACCTTC | CASSHRGAGGLLFNYGYTF
. | TRBJ1-4 | TRBD1 | TRBV7-9 | 17 | TGTGCCAGCAGCTTGACAGGGTTCTTAAGTGAGAATGAAAAACTGTTTTTT | CASSLTGFLSENEKLFF
once | TRBJ2-7 | . | TRBV5-1 | 14 | TGCGCCAGCAGTTCCCAGGGCCTGAAAGAGGAGCAGTACTTC | CASSSQGLKEEQYF
. | TRBJ2-2 | . | TRBV5-1 | 14 | TGCGCCAGCAGGGACAGATCGAACACCGGGGAGCTGTTTTTT | CASRDRSNTGELFF
. | TRBJ1-5 | . | TRBV24-1 | 12 | TGTGCCACCAGTGTAGACAATCAGCCCCAGCATTTT | CATSVDNQPQHF
. | TRBJ2-7 | . | TRBV5-6 | 15 | TGTGCCAGCAGCTGGAGGGGCCTGGGACCCCACGAGCAGTACTTC | CASSWRGLGPHEQYF
. | TRBJ1-6 | . | TRBV6-5 | 15 | TGTGCCAGCAGTTACTCGGAGGGAATGGGTTCACCCCTCCACTTT | CASSYSEGMGSPLHF
. | TRBJ1-1 | TRBD1 | TRBV5-1 | 15 | TGCGCCAGCAGCGGTGGGGACAGGAAAAACACTGAAGCTTTCTTT | CASSGGDRKNTEAFF
once | TRBJ1-1 | . | TRBV2 | 13 | TGTGCCAGCAGATCTCAGGGTGTTGCAGAAGCTTTCTTT | CASRSQGVAEAFF
. | TRBJ1-1 | . | TRBV7-9 | 12 | TGTGCCAGCAGCTTTCGTAGCACTGAAGCTTTCTTT | CASSFRSTEAFF
. | TRBJ2-3 | TRBD2 | TRBV5-6 | 16 | TGTGCCAGCAGCTTGAAAGCGGGACTAATCACAGATACGCAGTATTTT | CASSLKAGLITDTQYF
. | TRBJ1-4 | . | TRBV6-1 | 14 | TGTGCCAGCAGTGAACATGGGGCTTGGGAAAAACTGTTTTTT | CASSEHGAWEKLFF
. | TRBJ1-5 | TRBD1 | TRBV19 | 14 | TGTGCCAGTAGGCAGGGGGCTAACAATCAGCCCCAGCATTTT | CASRQGANNQPQHF
. | TRBJ2-3 | . | TRBV15 | 14 | TGTGCCACCAGCAGAGATCTCGGACTGCACGTGCAGTATTTT | CATSRDLGLHVQYF
. | TRBJ2-2 | TRBD2 | TRBV24-1 | 14 | TGTGCCACCTCAGGACTAGCGGGCACCGGGGAGCTGTTTTTT | CATSGLAGTGELFF
. | TRBJ2-7 | . | TRBV29-1 | 13 | TGCAGCGTTGATGGTGAGGGGGACTACGAGCAGTACTTC | CSVDGEGDYEQYF
once | TRBJ2-6 | TRBD1 | TRBV30 | 17 | TGTGCCTGGATCAGGGACAGGGCGAGCTCTGGGGCCAACGTCCTGACTTTC | CAWIRDRASSGANVLTF
once | TRBJ2-3 | TRBD2 | TRBV3-1/TRBV3-2 | 22 | TGTGCCAGCAGCCAAGATTGGGGGACTAGCGGGGGGAACACATTGGGCACAGATACGCAGTATTTT | CASSQDWGTSGGNTLGTDTQYF
. | TRBJ1-1 | . | TRBV3-1/TRBV3-2 | 13 | TGTGCCAGCAGCCCCCAAGGAGACACTGAAGCTTTCTTT | CASSPQGDTEAFF
. | TRBJ1-1 | TRBD1 | TRBV13 | 15 | TGTGCCAGCAGCTACTCGGACAGGGGGAACACTGAAGCTTTCTTT | CASSYSDRGNTEAFF
. | TRBJ1-5 | . | TRBV27 | 12 | TGTGCCAGCAGTTCCGGCAATCAGCCCCAGCATTTT | CASSSGNQPQHF
. | TRBJ2-7 | . | TRBV24-1 | 13 | TGTGCCACCAGTGAGGGGAGGGGGTACGAGCAGTACTTC | CATSEGRGYEQYF
. | TRBJ1-5 | TRBD1 | TRBV7-9 | 17 | TGTGCCAGCAGCTCAGGGGGACCCGACTATAGCAATCAGCCCCAGCATTTT | CASSSGGPDYSNQPQHF
. | TRBJ2-5 | TRBD1 | TRBV5-4 | 12 | TGTGCCAGCAGCTTGGACAGGGGGCTGTCAGACTTC | CASSLDRGLSDF
. | TRBJ1-2 | . | TRBV30 | 12 | TGTGCCTCCAGCCTCGGGGGTTATGGCTACACCTTC | CASSLGGYGYTF
. | TRBJ2-1 | TRBD2 | TRBV5-4 | 16 | TGTGCCAGCAGCTCCCGACTAGCGGGGGTTGGCTATGAGCAGTTCTTC | CASSSRLAGVGYEQFF
once | TRBJ2-7 | . | TRBV9 | 15 | TGTGCCAGCAGCGTAGGGCCTGACTCGACCTACGAGCAGTACTTC | CASSVGPDSTYEQYF
once | TRBJ2-5 | TRBD2 | TRBV6-1 | 14 | TGTGCCAGCATAGCGGGGGGGCCCTGGGAGACCCAGTACTTC | CASIAGGPWETQYF
. | TRBJ1-5 | TRBD1 | TRBV19 | 15 | TGTGCCAGTAGTATCGGACAGGCATTTTATCAGCCCCAGCATTTT | CASSIGQAFYQPQHF
. | TRBJ2-3 | TRBD2 | TRBV27 | 17 | TGTGCCAGCAGTTCCCTCTGGGCGGGGGACTACACAGATACGCAGTATTTT | CASSSLWAGDYTDTQYF
. | TRBJ2-4 | TRBD1 | TRBV6-6 | 14 | TGTGCCAGCAGTCCAGGGACAGGGATAAACATTCAGTACTTC | CASSPGTGINIQYF
. | TRBJ2-7 | . | TRBV28 | 11 | TGTGCCAGCAGTTTGACGGGAGAGCAGTACTTC | CASSLTGEQYF
. | TRBJ2-4 | . | TRBV18 | 15 | TGTGCCAGCTCACCCGCCGGGAGCCGCAAAAACATTCAGTACTTC | CASSPAGSRKNIQYF
. | TRBJ1-5 | TRBD1 | TRBV19 | 14 | TGTGCCAGTGAAAACAGGGGGTTGGGTCAGCCCCAGCATTTT | CASENRGLGQPQHF
. | TRBJ2-1 | . | TRBV7-6 | 15 | TGTGCCAGCAGCCGGGACAACTCCGAGTACAATGAGCAGTTCTTC | CASSRDNSEYNEQFF
. | TRBJ2-1 | TRBD1 | TRBV5-1 | 16 | TGCGCCAGCAGCCGACAGCCGGGACAGGTGAACAATGAGCAGTTCTTC | CASSRQPGQVNNEQFF
. | TRBJ2-1 | TRBD2 | TRBV9 | 18 | TGTGCCAGCAGCGTAGGGAGTAGCGGGGTGAGCTCCTACAATGAGCAGTTCTTC | CASSVGSSGVSSYNEQFF
few | TRBJ1-3 | TRBD1 | TRBV29-1 | 15 | TGCAGCGTTGTAGGGGACAGGGGCTCTGGAAACACCATATATTTT | CSVVGDRGSGNTIYF
few | TRBJ2-1 | TRBD2 | TRBV19 | 16 | TGTGCCAGTAGTATAGATCACGGGGGGATCCGGAATGAGCAGTTCTTC | CASSIDHGGIRNEQFF
. | TRBJ2-1 | . | TRBV19 | 15 | TGTGCCAGTAGTAACGGGAGAGCCTCCTACAATGAGCAGTTCTTC | CASSNGRASYNEQFF